This T cell receptor (beta chain) was captured in a study of T cells expressing NK-cell markers. Background on the study: Sequenced donors, eight in total, included seven who were HCMV-seropositive and one who was seronegative.

The germline gives CDR1 SGHRS, CDR2 YFSETQ. This CDR3 has 15 residues. General study findings and limits: There were a handful of donors in whom these clonotypes also led the CD3+CD56-NKG2C+ fraction. Dominant NKG2C+ clonotypes made up roughly 1.0-7.0% of CD8+ T cells in roughly six donors.

Notes on this clonotype: No antigen is known for it.

No DNA is given; TCRdb re-called the 5' RACE reads and lists each CDR3 protein once. The specimen's table records 350,000 to 400,000 distinct CDR3 sequences. The sample consisted of blood T cells: a sorted CD56 or NKG2C T cell subset, CD4+ or CD8+ T cells, or bulk PBMC T cells (not recorded which). The chain uses TRBV5-1 and TRBJ2-1; checking the TCRdb D call of TRBD1 is not possible without DNA. The TCR sequence derives from a woman aged 45-59 years in good health. CDR3: CASSLQVAQDNEQFF.